A single T cell receptor beta chain is shown here with its context. Its specificity is unknown. This specimen comes from a study of T cell responses to AZD1222 COVID-19 vaccine. About the study: Pooling covered second doses at about 4 or about 12 weeks. Overall study findings and caveats: Close to half of all spike-specific TCRs reportedly target regions of the variants that are unmutated. Vaccination with two AZD1222 doses was followed by a rise in Spike-specific TCR breadth and depth.

Sequenced by immunoSEQ multiplex PCR; TCRdb stores in-frame clones only, minus some. The sample contains 110,000 to 150,000 clones, approximately 90% of which appear only once. Sequencing was performed on peripheral blood, taken on day 0 of AZD1222 vaccination. This receptor was identified in an adult in good health.

CDR3 in amino acids: CASSVIAGTGKTANYGYTF. DNA of the CDR3: TGTGCCAGCTCAGTCATTGCCGGGACAGGGAAGACAGCTAACTATGGCTACACCTTC. This chain uses TRBV18 with TRBJ1-2, with 9 bases that match TRBD1. The V gene's germline CDR1 is KGHSH and CDR2 LQKENI. The V and J ends lost 5 bases and 0 bases, in that order; junction bases with no gene match: 16. CDR3 length: 19 residues.